This T cell receptor (beta chain) comes out of a study of T cells expressing NK-cell markers. Background on the study: Seven donors tested HCMV-seropositive and one tested seronegative among the eight sequenced. General study results and limits: The share of CD8+ T cells held by dominant NKG2C+ clonotypes was roughly 1.0-8% in roughly 6 donors. There were a few donors in whom these clonotypes also led the CD3+CD56-NKG2C+ fraction.

The CDR3 length is 15 residues. From germline, CDR1 is DFQATT and CDR2 SNEGSKA (reference sequence). To note about this clonotype: Its antigen remains unknown.

TCRdb reprocessed the 5' RACE reads and stores each CDR3 protein as one record, lacking DNA. The table counts 300,000 to 450,000 distinct CDR3 sequences; roughly 5.4% lies in the top ten. J is TRBJ1-6 and V is TRBV20-1; TCRdb designates TRBD1, a call that cannot be tested without DNA. The TCR sequence derives from a man aged 18 to 70 in good health. Sequences were obtained from blood T cells: a sorted CD56 or NKG2C T cell subset, CD4+ or CD8+ T cells, or bulk PBMC T cells (not recorded which). CDR3 residues: CSASLGGGTSSPLHF.